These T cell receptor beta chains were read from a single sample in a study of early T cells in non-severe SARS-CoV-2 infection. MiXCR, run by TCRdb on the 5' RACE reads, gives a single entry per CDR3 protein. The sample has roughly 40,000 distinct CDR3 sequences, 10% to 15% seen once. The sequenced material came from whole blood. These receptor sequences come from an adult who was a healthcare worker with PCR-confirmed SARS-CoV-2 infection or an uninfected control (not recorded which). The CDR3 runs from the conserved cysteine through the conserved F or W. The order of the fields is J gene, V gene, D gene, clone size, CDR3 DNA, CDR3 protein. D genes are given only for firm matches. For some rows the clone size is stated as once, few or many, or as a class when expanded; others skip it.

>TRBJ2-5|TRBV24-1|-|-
TGTGCCACCAGTGTGAGAGTAACTGAAGCTGCAGCTAACCAAGAGACCCAGTACTTC
CATSVRVTEAAANQETQYF
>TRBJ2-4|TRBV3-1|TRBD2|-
TGTGCCAGCTCTTTGGCTAGCGGAAAAAACATTCAGTACTTC
CASSLASGKNIQYF
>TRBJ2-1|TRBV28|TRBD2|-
TGTGCCAGCAGTTTTTGGAGCGGGAGCCTTGAGCAGTTCTTC
CASSFWSGSLEQFF
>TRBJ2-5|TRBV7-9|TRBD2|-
TGTGCCAGCAGCTCTTACTGGACTAGCGAAGAGACCCAGTACTTC
CASSSYWTSEETQYF
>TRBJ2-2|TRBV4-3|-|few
TGCGCCAGCAGCCTCGGGGGAGAACTGGACACCGGGGAGCTGTTTTTT
CASSLGGELDTGELFF
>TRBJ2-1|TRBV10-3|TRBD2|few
TGTGCCATCAGTGACATTGCGGGAGGGCATGAGCAGTTCTTC
CAISDIAGGHEQFF
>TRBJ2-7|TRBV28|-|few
TGTGCCAGCAGTCCGCGGGTAGGGGGGGCCCACGAGCAGTACTTC
CASSPRVGGAHEQYF
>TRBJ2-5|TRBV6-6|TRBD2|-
TGTGCCAGCAGTTACGTAGCGGGGGCCCAAGAGACCCAGTACTTC
CASSYVAGAQETQYF
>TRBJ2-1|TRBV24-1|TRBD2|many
TGTGCCACCAGTGATCCCGCGGGACTAGCGGGGGGGCTGAATGAGCAGTTCTTC
CATSDPAGLAGGLNEQFF
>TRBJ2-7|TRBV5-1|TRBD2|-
TGCGCCAGCAGCTCCGGACTAGCGGGGGGGCTGTACGAGCAGTACTTC
CASSSGLAGGLYEQYF
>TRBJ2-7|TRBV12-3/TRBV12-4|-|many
TGTGCCAGCAGCCCAACACTACAGGGTCACGAGCAGTACTTC
CASSPTLQGHEQYF
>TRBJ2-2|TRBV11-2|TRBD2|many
TGTGCCAGCAGCTTAGGCGACGCCGGGGGGGCCGGGGAGCTGTTTTTT
CASSLGDAGGAGELFF
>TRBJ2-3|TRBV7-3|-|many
TGTGCCAGCAGCCCGACTAATTCGGATACGCAGTATTTT
CASSPTNSDTQYF
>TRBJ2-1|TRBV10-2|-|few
TGCGCCAGTGCGTCCAATGAGCAGTTCTTC
CASASNEQFF
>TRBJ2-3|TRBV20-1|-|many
TGCAGTGCTAGAAGCGGAGATACGCAGTATTTT
CSARSGDTQYF
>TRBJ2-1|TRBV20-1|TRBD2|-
TGCAGTGCTAGAGGGCTAGCGGGGGCCTCACCGGAGCAGTTCTTC
CSARGLAGASPEQFF
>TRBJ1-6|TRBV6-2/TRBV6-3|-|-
TGTGCCAGCACCCCGATGGGAGGTTCACCCCTCCACTTT
CASTPMGGSPLHF
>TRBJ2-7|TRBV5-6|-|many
TGTGCCAGCAGCTTACTAGGAACCTACGAGCAGTACTTC
CASSLLGTYEQYF
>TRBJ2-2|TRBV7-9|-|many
TGTGCCAGCAGCCCTATAGACACCCCCACCGGGGAGCTGTTTTTT
CASSPIDTPTGELFF
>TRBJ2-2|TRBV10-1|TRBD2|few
TGCGCCAGCACTGGCGGGAGGGGGACCGGGGAGCTGTTTTTT
CASTGGRGTGELFF
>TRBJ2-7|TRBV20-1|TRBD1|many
TGCAGTGGAGGGACAGGGGGTACCTACGAGCAGTACTTC
CSGGTGGTYEQYF
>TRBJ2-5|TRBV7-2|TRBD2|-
TGTGCCAGCACCCTAGGTAGCGGGGGGGGTAAGACCCAGTACTTC
CASTLGSGGGKTQYF
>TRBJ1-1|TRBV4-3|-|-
TGCGCCAGCAGCCAAGGAAGTGGAGTCACTGAAGCTTTCTTT
CASSQGSGVTEAFF
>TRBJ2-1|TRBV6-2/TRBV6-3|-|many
TGTGCCAGCAGTTACGTCCAGATCGCTATTTATGAGCAGTTCTTC
CASSYVQIAIYEQFF
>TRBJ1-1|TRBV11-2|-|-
TGTGCCAGCAGCGCTCCAACGAACACTGAAGCTTTCTTT
CASSAPTNTEAFF
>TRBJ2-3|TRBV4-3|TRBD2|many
TGCGCCAGCAGCCCTAGCGGGATAACAGATACGCAGTATTTT
CASSPSGITDTQYF
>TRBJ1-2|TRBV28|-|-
TGTGCCAGCAGTTTAGGGATTGGCTACACCTTC
CASSLGIGYTF
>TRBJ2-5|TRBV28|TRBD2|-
TGTGCCAGCAGTCCCACCTTAGCGGGAGCAGGAGAGACCCAGTACTTC
CASSPTLAGAGETQYF
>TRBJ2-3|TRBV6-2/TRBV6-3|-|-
TGTGCCAGCAGTTACCGGCAGGGGAGAACAGATACGCAGTATTTT
CASSYRQGRTDTQYF
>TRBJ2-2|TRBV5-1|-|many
TGCGCCAGCAGCTTGAAGGGGAGAGACGGGGAGCTGTTTTTT
CASSLKGRDGELFF
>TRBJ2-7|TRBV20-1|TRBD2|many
TGCAGTGCTAGATCGGGGGGGACCTACGAGCAGTACTTC
CSARSGGTYEQYF
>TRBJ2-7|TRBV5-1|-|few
TGCGCCAGCAGCCTCGGGGACTTCGCCTACGAGCAGTACTTC
CASSLGDFAYEQYF
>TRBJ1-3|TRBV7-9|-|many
TGTGCCAGCAGCTTGTACGGGGTACGGTCTGGAAACACCATATATTTT
CASSLYGVRSGNTIYF
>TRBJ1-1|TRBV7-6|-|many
TGTGCCAGCAGCACCCAGGAGAACACTGAAGCTTTCTTT
CASSTQENTEAFF
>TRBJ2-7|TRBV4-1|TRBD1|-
TGCGCCAGCAGCCAATCTCGGGACAGGGGTGGCGAGCAGTACTTC
CASSQSRDRGGEQYF
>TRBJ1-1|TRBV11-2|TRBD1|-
TGTGCCAGCAGCCGAGGACAGGGGAGCACTGAAGCTTTCTTT
CASSRGQGSTEAFF
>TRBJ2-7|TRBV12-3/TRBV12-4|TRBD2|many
TGTGCCAGCAGTTTAGGCGGGAGGCGCGAGCAGTACTTC
CASSLGGRREQYF
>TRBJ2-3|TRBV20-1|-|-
TGCAGTGCTAGAGATCGAATTCGAACAGATACGCAGTATTTT
CSARDRIRTDTQYF
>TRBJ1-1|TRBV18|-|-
TGTGCCAGCTCACCAGTCCAGTTGGGGACGTCGAACACTGAAGCTTTCTTT
CASSPVQLGTSNTEAFF
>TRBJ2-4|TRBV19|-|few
TGTGCCAGTAGTCCGAGTCGTACCAGCTTCGGATTTCAGTACTTC
CASSPSRTSFGFQYF
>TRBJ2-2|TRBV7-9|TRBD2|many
TGTGCCAGCAGCCCCCGGACTAGCGGGGGCCCGAACACCGGGGAGCTGTTTTTT
CASSPRTSGGPNTGELFF
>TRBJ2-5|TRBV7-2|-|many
TGTGCCAGCAGCTTAAGGCCCCCGGGGGTAGAAGAGACCCAGTACTTC
CASSLRPPGVEETQYF
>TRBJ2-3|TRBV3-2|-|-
TGTGCCAGCAACCGGCTTAAGGTTACAGATACGCAGTATTTT
CASNRLKVTDTQYF
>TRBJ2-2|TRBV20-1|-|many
TGCAGTGCTAGAGAATACGGGGTGGTCGGGGAGCTGTTTTTT
CSAREYGVVGELFF
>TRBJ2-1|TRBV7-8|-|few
TGTGCCAGCAGCCCAGAGGGCAGCTCCTACAATGAGCAGTTCTTC
CASSPEGSSYNEQFF
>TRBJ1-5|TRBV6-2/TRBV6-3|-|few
TGTGCCTGCCCTCCCCCGGGTGATAGCAATCAGCCCCAGCATTTT
CACPPPGDSNQPQHF
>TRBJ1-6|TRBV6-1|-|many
TGTGCCAGCAGTGATTTCGGGACGCATTCACCCCTCCACTTT
CASSDFGTHSPLHF
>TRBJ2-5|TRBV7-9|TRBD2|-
TGTGCCAGCAGCTCCGGGGGGACTAGCGGGCTCCAAGAGACCCAGTACTTC
CASSSGGTSGLQETQYF
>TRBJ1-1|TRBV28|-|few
TGTGCCAGCAGTGTCCTGTCGGGGGCAACTGAAGCTTTCTTT
CASSVLSGATEAFF
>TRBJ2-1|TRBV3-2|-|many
TGTGCCAGCAGCCCCAGGACTAGCGGGAGGCCGCCCCCTTACAATGAGCAGTTCTTC
CASSPRTSGRPPPYNEQFF
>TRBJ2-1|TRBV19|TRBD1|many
TGTGCCAGTAGTAAGACAGGGTCCTCCTACAATGAGCAGTTCTTC
CASSKTGSSYNEQFF
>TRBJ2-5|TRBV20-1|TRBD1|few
TGCAGTGCTCAATATCAGGGGGCGAAAGAGACCCAGTACTTC
CSAQYQGAKETQYF